This T cell receptor beta chain was retrieved from a study of PD-1 blockade in classical Hodgkin lymphoma. In this sample, this clone is medium-sized. Its antigen remains unknown. Every patient had relapsed following autologous stem cell transplantation, and cohorts differed in brentuximab vedotin exposure. Magnetic negative selection of thawed PBMCs yielded the CD8+ T cells. J lost 7 bases, V lost 3 bases, and 7 bases had no gene match. This CDR3 is built from 14 residues. Germline V gene lookup returns CDR1 SGHTS and CDR2 YDEGEE. Only in-frame clones appear in the TCRdb table, and some are missing; sequencing was by immunoSEQ multiplex PCR. This sample has around 12,000 clones, with 65% to 80% found just once. The study's findings and limits: At C4D1, TCR diversity had climbed significantly for CD4+ cells, though not for CD8+ cells. Complete responders matched newly diagnosed patients in baseline diversity.

This clonotype was obtained from a human donor with classical Hodgkin lymphoma. V usage is TRBV5-8 and J usage is TRBJ1-2; 9 bases are a match to TRBD1. The sequencing used CD8+ T cells from blood, collected at baseline. The CDR3 sequence: CASSSRTGESGYTF. The CDR3 DNA reads TGTGCCAGCAGCTCGCGGACAGGGGAGTCTGGCTACACCTTC.